This T cell receptor beta chain was identified in a study of cytomegalovirus exposure and HLA in healthy donors. At the level of the study: Around 80 million unique TCR sequences came from HLA-typed donors in an early release. Points from the study as a whole: Later analysis demonstrated an association between a missense DCLRE1C variant and TCR beta V- and J-gene trimming. A list of about 160 TCR beta chains associated with cytomegalovirus was given. A later analysis showed HLA-associated TCR beta chains outstripping equally common others in clonal expansion.

Concerning this clone itself: The target antigen is unknown.

CDR1 is MNHNY and CDR2 is SVGAGI in the germline V gene (reference sequence). The CDR3 contains 15 residues. J was trimmed by 7 bases and V by 7 bases; bases with no gene match: 16. This PCR relied on a set of 60 Vbeta primers and 13 Jbeta primers. Method: immunoSEQ multiplex PCR; TCRdb's copy keeps in-frame clones and lacks some. The table has approximately 160,000 clones, 60% to 80% seen once; the top ten hold around 3%. The origin of this receptor is a woman in her forties in good health and CMV-seropositive. The chain recombines TRBV6-6 with TRBJ2-7; 7 bases are a match to TRBD1. The sample was PBMCs. The CDR3 DNA is TGTGCCAGCAACACCGCCGGGACAGCAGCAAGGGAGCAGTACTTC. Protein sequence: CASNTAGTAAREQYF.